This paragraph reports one T cell receptor (beta chain). The entry originates in a study of blood T cell repertoires in COVID-19. Study-level information: There were acute and convalescent COVID-19 samples, and they came from the United States, Italy and Spain. PBMCs, B-cell-depleted T cells, or T cells provided the cDNA or gDNA that made up the material.

Trimming at V came to 3 bases and at J to 7 bases, leaving 5 bases not matched to a gene. The CDR3 covers 13 residues. Germline values: CDR1 SGHNT, CDR2 YENEEA. Authors' methods: For nucleated cells, counts were estimated from reference gene primer amplification. Some clones are missing from TCRdb's copy, which holds only in-frame ones; the method was immunoSEQ multiplex PCR. V, J and clone size derive from that table, while D and trimming were established from the DNA sequence. Of some 60,000 clones listed, approximately 80% are singletons. Source material: peripheral blood. J is TRBJ2-7 and V is TRBV11-3; 8 bases agree with TRBD1. This clonotype was sampled from a man in his fifties or sixties with acute or convalescent COVID-19. CDR3 region: CASSFRTGSEQYF. The CDR3 bases are TGTGCCAGCAGCTTCAGGACAGGGTCTGAGCAGTACTTC.